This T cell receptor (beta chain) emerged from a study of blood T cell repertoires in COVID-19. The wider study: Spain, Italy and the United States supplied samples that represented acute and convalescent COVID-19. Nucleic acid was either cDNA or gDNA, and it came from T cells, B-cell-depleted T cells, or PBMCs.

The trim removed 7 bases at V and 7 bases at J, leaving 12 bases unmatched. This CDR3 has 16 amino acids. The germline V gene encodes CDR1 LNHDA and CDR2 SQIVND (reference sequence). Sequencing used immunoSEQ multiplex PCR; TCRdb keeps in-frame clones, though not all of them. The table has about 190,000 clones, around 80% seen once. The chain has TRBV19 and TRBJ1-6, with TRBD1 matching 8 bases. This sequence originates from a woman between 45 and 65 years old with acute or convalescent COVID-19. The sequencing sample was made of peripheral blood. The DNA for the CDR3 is TGTGCCAGTACCCCATCAGGGGGCGCCGGGAATTCACCCCTCCACTTT. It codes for CASTPSGGAGNSPLHF.